This T cell receptor (beta chain) was observed in a study of T cells in Graves' hyperthyroidism and ophthalmopathy. This clonotype has a handful of counts. Its antigen is as yet unknown. Regarding the study as a whole: Most thyroid clonotypes expanded above 0.001 were also detected in blood. A model of 13 V-J pairs discriminated ophthalmopathy from stable hyperthyroidism.

CDR3 length: 14 amino acids. V was cut by 3 bases and J by 5 bases, with 13 bases left in between. The germline gives CDR1 SGHTA, CDR2 FQGNSA. TCR beta CDR3 regions were amplified from RNA. Using the HTBI primer set, a first-round RT-PCR was run on the TCR CDR3. TCRdb reprocessed the multiplex PCR reads with MiXCR, giving one entry per CDR3 protein. The sample records 800,000 or so distinct CDR3 sequences, 35% to 40% being singletons. Graves' hyperthyroidism without ophthalmopathy progression within 18 months was termed stable. Around 9.8 ml fresh peripheral blood yielded the PBMCs. The TCR comes from a man aged 18-30 years with Graves' hyperthyroidism. Sequencing used blood. The rearrangement joins TRBV7-2 to TRBJ2-5, with a tentative D call TRBD1 (6 bases). This CDR3 is CASSFGQLRETQYF. CDR3 nucleotide sequence: TGTGCCAGCAGCTTTGGACAGTTGAGGGAGACCCAGTACTTC.